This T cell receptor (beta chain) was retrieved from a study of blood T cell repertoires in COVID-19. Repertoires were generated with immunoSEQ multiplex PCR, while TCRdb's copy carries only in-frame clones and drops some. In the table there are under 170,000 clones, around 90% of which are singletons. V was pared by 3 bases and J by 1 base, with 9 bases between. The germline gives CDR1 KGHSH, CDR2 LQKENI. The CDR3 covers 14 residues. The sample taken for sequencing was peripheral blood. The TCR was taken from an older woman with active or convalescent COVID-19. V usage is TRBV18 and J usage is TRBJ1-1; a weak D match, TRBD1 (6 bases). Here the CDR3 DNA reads TGTGCCAGCTCACCGGCAGGGGCGAACACTGAAGCTTTCTTT. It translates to CASSPAGANTEAFF. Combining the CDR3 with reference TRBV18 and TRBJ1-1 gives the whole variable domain NAGVMQNPRHLVRRRGQEARLRCSPMKGHSHVYWYRQLPEEGLKFMVYLQKENIIDESGMPKERFSAEFPKEGPSILRIQQVVRGDSAAYFCASSPAGANTEAFFGQGTRLTVV.